This T cell receptor (beta chain) was sequenced during a study of shared clonotypes between healthy human individuals (dated by TCRdb to 2018 to 2021). At the level of the whole study: The cohort included three men and two women between 18 and 49 years of age. Blood TCR repertoires of about 5 healthy adults were deeply sequenced to estimate repertoire size and the extent of clonotype sharing between individuals. To increase sequencing depth and limit assay-specific biases, TCR repertoire library preparation and sequencing were carried out by different laboratories using diverse techniques. Leukapheresis yielded between about 0.94 and 9 billion PBMCs per donor.

The study at large found these results: Sampling was limited to blood, and TCR repertoires in tissue likely differ from TCR repertoires in blood. The genetic and exposure-history diversity represented was limited by the small number of donors. Pairwise subsampling indicated that sequencing depth was expected to affect the degree of clonotype sharing among donors.

A word on this clone: Its binding antigen is unknown. No clone much larger than this one lies a single base away; base qualities are absent.

Using the deep immunoSEQ assay, TCR CDR3 regions were amplified from genomic DNA by multiplex PCR. For each cell subset, the extracted genomic DNA was distributed evenly across all wells of several immunoSEQ 96-well plates, and each plate served as one replicate. Each replicate PCR for unsorted PBMC received approximately 300 ng genomic DNA, equal to 30,000 or so T cell genomes. Genomic DNA from unsorted PBMC was sequenced over ten immunoSEQ deep assay plates. The purified libraries were quantified using a Qubit 3.0 fluorometer, sized with a Bioanalyzer 2100, and then quantified again using the KAPA Library Quantification kit. Every immunoSEQ 96-well plate was sequenced on a separate single-read 150-cycle Illumina NextSeq 550 flow cell. On the study's bioinformatics: The immunoSEQ output contained only junctional sequences without quality scores, so filtering could not match that applied to full-length reads. Sequences were annotated with PyIR, a Python wrapper for IgBLAST v1.9, and V/J genes and CDR3 were assigned using IMGT germline references. Reads were filtered out if the reads had weak V/J assignments (E-value above 1e-6), no CDR3, stop codons, out-of-frame junctions, or ambiguous translated residues. A V3J clonotype was defined by an identical inferred V gene, J gene, and CDR3 amino acid sequence. Percentage overlap between repertoires was calculated by dividing the number of shared unique clonotypes by the size of the smaller repertoire. Three approaches were used to assess repertoire richness: RTK rarefaction, the Chao1 estimator, and Recon v2.1 estimates of unobserved clonotypes. TCRdb stores this immuneACCESS table with in-frame sequences only. Part of the clones is absent; in the studies checked, under half of the shortfall reflects unresolved V genes, and no reason is known for the rest. The V and J calls and clone size come from that table; D and trimming were worked out from the DNA. This sample lists some 470,000 clones; 60% to 85% were detected once. The ten most abundant clones make up 10% to 15% of the sample.

Healthy HIV-negative adults with no recently reported acute infections or vaccinations were included as donors. Every donor was a Caucasian adult living in Nashville, Tennessee, USA. For unsorted samples, 90 million or so PBMCs were counted and genomic DNA was extracted with the QIAamp DNA Blood Mini kit. After blood collection by leukapheresis, PBMCs were isolated using Ficoll-Histopaque density gradient centrifugation and then cryopreserved in the vapor phase of liquid nitrogen. CDR1 and CDR2 (SGHAT, FQNNGV) derive from the germline V gene. Relative to germline, V is 2 bases shorter and J is 4 bases shorter, with 5 bases between their ends. From the cysteine up to the phenylalanine, the CDR3 has a length of 12 residues. Only the CDR3 portion is preserved as DNA: 36 bases, with reading frame beginning at the first base.

The rearranged chain carries TRBV11-2 and TRBJ1-1, with no confident D gene call. Sequencing was done on a sample of PBMCs. The TCR sequence derives from a woman aged 40 to 50 in good health. Some clones in this sample may be carry-over from other donors' samples. The nucleotides are TGTGCCAGCAGCTTATGGGGCACTGAAGCTTTCTTT. Translated, it reads CASSLWGTEAFF. The variable domain in full, with residues beyond the CDR3 obtained from the reference TRBV11-2 and TRBJ1-1 genes, is EAGVAQSPRYKIIEKRQSVAFWCNPISGHATLYWYQQILGQGPKLLIQFQNNGVVDDSQLPKDRFSAERLKGVDSTLKIQPAKLEDSAVYLCASSLWGTEAFFGQGTRLTVV.